The 28 T cell receptor beta chains in this list originate from one sample, sequenced in a study of T cell responses to AZD1222 COVID-19 vaccine. Produced via immunoSEQ multiplex PCR; TCRdb's table is partial and in-frame only. This sample yields some 150,000 clones, of which roughly 86% are seen a single time; around 5% belongs to the top ten. The starting material was peripheral blood, obtained 28 days after the second AZD1222 dose. The receptors here all came from an adult who received the AZD1222 COVID-19 vaccine.

The rearrangement joins TRBV4-1 to TRBJ2-3; D is perhaps TRBD2 (7 bases). The germline V gene has CDR1 MGHRA and CDR2 YSYEKL. V shed 5 bases and J shed 6 bases, with 15 bases lying between them. CDR3 length equals 14 residues. The CDR3 loop reads CASSRGGGQDTQYF. Here the CDR3 DNA reads TGCGCCAGCAGCAGGGGGGGCGGGCAGGATACGCAGTATTTT.

This clone was seen only once. This chain joins TRBV3-1 (or the pseudogene TRBV3-2) and TRBJ1-1; D ambiguous. Trimming shortened V by 3 bases and J by 4 bases, and 6 bases separated the two germline ends. Germline assignment: CDR1 LGHDT and CDR2 YNNKEL (reference sequence). The CDR3 length is 12 residues. CDR3 sequence: CASSQGFTEAFF. In nucleotides, the CDR3 is TGTGCCAGCAGCCAGGGGTTCACTGAAGCTTTCTTT.

Note on this clone: In the same sample, other DNA sequences code for this CDR3. V gene TRBV5-1 combines with J gene TRBJ1-1; the D is unclear. The CDR3 sequence is 13 residues long. V was shortened by 0 bases and J by 1 base, with 4 bases between the two germline ends. Germline CDR1 and CDR2: SGHRS and YFSETQ. This CDR3 is CASSLGPNTEAFF. The CDR3 coding sequence is TGCGCCAGCAGCTTGGGTCCGAACACTGAAGCTTTCTTT.

This clone was counted a single time. The genes are TRBV27 and TRBJ1-5, with 7 bases aligning to TRBD1. V dropped 5 bases and J dropped 3; count of bases not matched to a gene: 4. This CDR3 has 14 residues. CDR1 MNHEY and CDR2 SMNVEV come from the germline V gene (reference sequence). CDR3 in DNA: TGTGCCAGCAGTAAGGGACAGTTCAATCAGCCCCAGCATTTT. This sequence encodes CASSKGQFNQPQHF.

The chain joins TRBV18 to TRBJ1-5, with 7 bases lining up with TRBD1. The CDR3 totals 13 residues. In germline, CDR1 is KGHSH, CDR2 LQKENI. V lost 6 bases to trimming and J lost 6 bases; unmatched junction nucleotides: 5. CDR3 sequence (DNA): TGTGCCAGCTCCGACAGGGAATCTCAGCCCCAGCATTTT. This gives the protein CASSDRESQPQHF.

This clone occurred once. The V gene is TRBV5-6, the J gene TRBJ1-2; D is unclear. CDR1 is SGHDT and CDR2 is YYEEEE in the germline V gene. This CDR3 spans 13 amino acids. V was trimmed by 1 base and J by 2 bases, leaving 6 bases between them. The CDR3 spells CASSLRQNYGYTF. CDR3 sequence (DNA): TGTGCCAGCAGCTTGAGGCAGAACTATGGCTACACCTTC.

The V gene is TRBV3-1 (or the pseudogene TRBV3-2), the J gene TRBJ1-5, with a tentative D call TRBD1 (6 bases). V lost 2 bases, J lost 2 bases, and 10 bases lay in between. The CDR3 contains 15 residues. Germline lookup yields CDR1 LGHDT and CDR2 YNNKEL (reference sequence). CDR3 coding DNA: TGTGCCAGCAGCCAAACCGGGGGCGGCAATCAGCCCCAGCATTTT. This translates into CASSQTGGGNQPQHF.

The chain carries TRBV12-3 or TRBV12-4 and TRBJ2-7; D gene uncertain. The CDR3 length is 13 residues. Trimming took 5 bases from V and 2 from J, leaving 10 bases between them. The CDR3 is CASSTFGPYEQYF. CDR3 coding DNA: TGTGCCAGCAGTACCTTCGGGCCCTACGAGCAGTACTTC.

The chain links TRBV10-3 to TRBJ2-3; TRBD2 is a possible D gene (6 bases). V lost 3 bases to trimming and J lost 0 bases, with 10 bases between them. Germline V lookup: CDR1 ENHRY, CDR2 SYGVKD. The length of the CDR3 is 15 residues. CDR3 region: CAISDTSSSTDTQYF. The CDR3 DNA follows: TGTGCCATCAGTGATACTAGCTCTAGCACAGATACGCAGTATTTT.

This clone was observed a single time. The genes are TRBV12-3 or TRBV12-4 and TRBJ2-3; D is ambiguous. This CDR3 has 12 residues. The V and J ends lost 4 bases and 6 bases respectively, with 8 bases between them. The CDR3 loop reads CASSSSGDTQYF. CDR3 sequence (DNA): TGTGCCAGCAGTTCCTCCGGTGATACGCAGTATTTT.

The V and J genes are TRBV28 and TRBJ2-1, with D possibly TRBD1 on 6 matching bases. The CDR3 spans 16 residues. Germline V lookup: CDR1 MDHEN, CDR2 SYDVKM. With 8 bases removed from V and 2 bases from J, the gap between germline ends came to 19 bases. The CDR3 DNA follows: TGTGCCAGCCGCGGCCTCAGGGGTTCGGCCTACAATGAGCAGTTCTTC. Its translation is CASRGLRGSAYNEQFF.

This clone was detected a few times. The gene calls are TRBV3-1 (or the pseudogene TRBV3-2) and TRBJ1-5; D unresolved. Trimming took off 6 bases at V and 7 bases at J, with 13 bases between the two ends. The CDR3 spans 13 residues. The germline V gene encodes CDR1 LGHDT and CDR2 YNNKEL (reference sequence). In DNA, the CDR3 is TGTGCCAGCAGTCTAACGGAGAAACAGCCCCAGCATTTT. Its translation: CASSLTEKQPQHF.

J is TRBJ1-1 and V is TRBV10-3; D is possibly TRBD1 (5 bases). CDR3 length: 14 residues. The germline CDR1 and CDR2 sequences are ENHRY and SYGVKD. V lost 3 bases and J lost 0, with 8 bases in between. CDR3 sequence reads: CAISDTGLNTEAFF. The CDR3 DNA is TGTGCCATCAGTGATACAGGCTTGAACACTGAAGCTTTCTTT.

This CDR3 is CASSWATGGNTIYF. The CDR3 bases are TGCGCCAGCAGCTGGGCAACAGGAGGAAACACCATATATTTT. This chain uses TRBV5-1 with TRBJ1-3; TRBD1 is a possible D gene (5 bases). Trimming pared 3 bases from V and 4 bases from J, leaving 11 bases between. CDR1 and CDR2 from the germline V gene are SGHRS and YFSETQ. The CDR3 loop spans 14 amino acids.

The chain recombines TRBV27 with TRBJ1-2; no clear D. The CDR3 length is 14 residues. Trimming pared 0 bases from V and 4 bases from J, leaving 9 bases between. Germline CDR1 reads MNHEY; CDR2 reads SMNVEV (reference sequence). The CDR3 spells CASSLSPWVYGYTF. The CDR3 bases are TGTGCCAGCAGTTTATCTCCATGGGTCTATGGCTACACCTTC.

This clone was counted a few times. The chain combines TRBV10-3 with TRBJ1-4, with TRBD1 identical over 8 bases. The CDR3 has 17 amino acids. Germline lookup yields CDR1 ENHRY and CDR2 SYGVKD. The junction had 14 bases not matched to a gene; V was cut back by 10 bases and J by 1 base. The CDR3 DNA is TGTGCCACCTGTCCCGGGACAGGAACGGGAACTAATGAAAAACTGTTTTTT. Amino acid sequence: CATCPGTGTGTNEKLFF.

The chain has TRBV10-3 and TRBJ2-2; D remains unclear. The germline CDR1 and CDR2 sequences are ENHRY and SYGVKD. V was trimmed by 6 bases and J by 5 bases, leaving 10 bases between them. This CDR3 comprises 13 residues. CDR3 in amino acids: CAIRADGTGELFF. In nucleotides, the CDR3 is TGTGCCATCAGGGCCGACGGAACCGGGGAGCTGTTTTTT.

The CDR3 here is CAISEPGVEETQYF. The CDR3 region has the DNA TGTGCCATCAGTGAGCCGGGGGTCGAAGAGACCCAGTACTTC. The chain combines TRBV10-3 with TRBJ2-5, with TRBD2 as a possible D gene (6 bases). V dropped 2 bases and J dropped 3 bases, with 10 bases sitting between them. The CDR3 runs to 14 residues. Germline loops: CDR1 ENHRY, CDR2 SYGVKD.

This clone showed up just a few times. This sample includes further DNA sequences coding for the same CDR3. The J gene is TRBJ1-2, the V gene TRBV30, with 8 bases aligning to TRBD1. Germline V gives CDR1 GTSNPN, CDR2 SVGIG (reference sequence). This CDR3 is built from 13 residues. Germline trimming cut 5 bases from V and 5 bases from J; bases unmatched to any gene: 7. CDR3 sequence: CAWHRDRPYGYTF. The CDR3 DNA sequence: TGTGCCTGGCACCGGGACAGGCCTTATGGCTACACCTTC.

The genes are TRBV19 and TRBJ1-4, with a tentative D call TRBD1 (5 bases). Germline V gives CDR1 LNHDA, CDR2 SQIVND (reference sequence). This CDR3 is 16 amino acids long. V shed 0 bases and J shed 5 bases, with 13 bases lying between them. The CDR3 loop is CASSIEVPGNNEKLFF. The DNA for the CDR3 is TGTGCCAGTAGTATAGAGGTCCCAGGGAACAATGAAAAACTGTTTTTT.

The chain is built from TRBV10-2 and TRBJ2-3, with 8 bases that match TRBD2. Germline values: CDR1 WSHSY, CDR2 SAAADI. The CDR3 has 15 residues. V shed 5 bases, J shed 4 bases, and the junction held 8 bases outside the gene matches. In nucleotides, the CDR3 is TGCGCCAGCAGTATAATGAGCGGGGGAGCAGATACGCAGTATTTT. It encodes CASSIMSGGADTQYF.

The V call is TRBV30, the J call TRBJ2-1, with TRBD2 identical over 7 bases. Trimming cost V 1 base and J 14 bases; bases outside gene matches: 8. The CDR3 has 12 residues. Looked up from germline, CDR1 is GTSNPN and CDR2 is SVGIG (reference sequence). The CDR3 nucleotides are TGTGCCTGGAGTGGAAGGGCGGGGGAGGAGTTCTTC. Residues: CAWSGRAGEEFF.

The V gene is TRBV5-1, the J gene TRBJ1-2; D is undetermined. CDR1 SGHRS and CDR2 YFSETQ come from the germline V gene. The CDR3 length is 13 residues. Deletions cut 4 bases from V and 5 bases from J, with 12 bases between. CDR3 residues: CASSPLEGYGYTF. The CDR3 bases are TGCGCCAGCAGCCCACTGGAGGGATATGGCTACACCTTC.

The V call is TRBV5-1, the J call TRBJ1-1, with a weak D call TRBD1 (6 bases). The CDR3 has 14 amino acids. Trimming cost V 1 base and J 2 bases, with 9 bases left between them. Germline V gives CDR1 SGHRS, CDR2 YFSETQ. This CDR3 reads CASSLRTDNTEAFF. The CDR3 DNA reads as TGCGCCAGCAGCTTGAGGACAGATAACACTGAAGCTTTCTTT.

This rearrangement joins TRBV27 to TRBJ1-2; the D is unclear. This CDR3 contains 14 residues. The germline V gene has CDR1 MNHEY and CDR2 SMNVEV (reference sequence). Trimming pared 5 bases from V and 1 base from J, leaving 11 bases between. The CDR3 bases are TGTGCCAGCAGTCCCAACGGGGTTAACTATGGCTACACCTTC. Its translation: CASSPNGVNYGYTF.

The rearrangement joins TRBV7-9 to TRBJ1-2; 8 bases are a match to TRBD1. The CDR3 loop spans 16 amino acids. The trim removed 2 bases at V and 2 bases at J, leaving 7 bases unmatched. Germline V gene data show CDR1 as SEHNR and CDR2 as FQNEAQ (reference sequence). CDR3 sequence: CASSLTGGPINYGYTF. CDR3 coding DNA: TGTGCCAGCAGCTTAACAGGGGGTCCCATAAACTATGGCTACACCTTC.

The chain carries TRBV27 and TRBJ2-5, with 12 bases matching TRBD2. V lost 6 bases to trimming and J lost 0 bases; unmatched junction nucleotides: 5. Germline CDR1 is MNHEY and CDR2 is SMNVEV (reference sequence). CDR3 length equals 16 residues. DNA for the CDR3: TGTGCCAGCAGCCGAACTAGCGGGAGGTACCAAGAGACCCAGTACTTC. Residues: CASSRTSGRYQETQYF.

The V call is TRBV3-1 (or the pseudogene TRBV3-2), the J call TRBJ2-3; no reliable D call. V was clipped by 5 bases and J by 2 bases, with 8 bases between them. From germline, CDR1 is LGHDT and CDR2 YNNKEL (reference sequence). This CDR3 comprises 13 residues. The CDR3 nucleotides are TGTGCCAGCAGCGGTATAAACACAGATACGCAGTATTTT. This sequence encodes CASSGINTDTQYF.